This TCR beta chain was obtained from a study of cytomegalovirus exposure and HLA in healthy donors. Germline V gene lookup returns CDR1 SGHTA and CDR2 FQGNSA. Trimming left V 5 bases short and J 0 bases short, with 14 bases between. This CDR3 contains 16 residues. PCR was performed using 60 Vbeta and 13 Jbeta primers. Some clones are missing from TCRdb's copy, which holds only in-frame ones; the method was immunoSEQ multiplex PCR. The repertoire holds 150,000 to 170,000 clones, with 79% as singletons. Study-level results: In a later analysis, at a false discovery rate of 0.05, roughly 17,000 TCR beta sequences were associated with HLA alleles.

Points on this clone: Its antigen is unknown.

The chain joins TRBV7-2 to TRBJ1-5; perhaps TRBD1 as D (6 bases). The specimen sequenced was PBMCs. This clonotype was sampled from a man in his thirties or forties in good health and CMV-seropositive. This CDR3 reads CASSEQGRDSNQPQHF. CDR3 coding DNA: TGTGCCAGCAGCGAGCAGGGGAGGGATAGCAATCAGCCCCAGCATTTT.